The rows below give T cell receptor beta chains drawn from one sample of a study of early T cells in non-severe SARS-CoV-2 infection. TCRdb processed the 5' RACE reads anew with MiXCR; each CDR3 protein has one entry. The profile shows around 50,000 distinct CDR3 sequences, approximately 13% of them singletons. The sequenced sample consisted of whole blood. These receptors all come from an adult who was a healthcare worker with PCR-confirmed SARS-CoV-2 infection or an uninfected control (not recorded which). CDR3s include the opening cysteine and the closing phenylalanine or tryptophan. A D gene is named only where the DNA matches it firmly.

CDR3 protein	V gene	J gene	D gene	CDR3 length
CASSLTGGPVGNEQFF	TRBV6-2/TRBV6-3	TRBJ2-1	TRBD1	16
CASSQIPGGYNEQFF	TRBV3-1	TRBJ2-1	NA	15
CASSDIGEQYF	TRBV11-1	TRBJ2-7	NA	11
CASSLSAPPGELFF	TRBV28	TRBJ2-2	NA	14
CASSGTSAYEQYF	TRBV12-3/TRBV12-4	TRBJ2-7	TRBD2	13
CASSQGQVSNEKLFF	TRBV3-1	TRBJ1-4	NA	15
CASSLGTNTYEQYF	TRBV5-4	TRBJ2-7	NA	14
CASSLMTSGRKDEQFF	TRBV7-9	TRBJ2-1	TRBD2	16
CASSPRGLNEKLFF	TRBV18	TRBJ1-4	NA	14
CASSGENEQFF	TRBV2	TRBJ2-1	NA	11
CASSDSGSGFQFF	TRBV2	TRBJ2-1	NA	13
CASSGRAGADTQYF	TRBV12-3/TRBV12-4	TRBJ2-3	TRBD2	14
CASSYSIITGELFF	TRBV6-5	TRBJ2-2	NA	14
CASSLNREGEAFF	TRBV5-4	TRBJ1-1	NA	13
CASSPGEGANVLTF	TRBV9	TRBJ2-6	NA	14
CSAGGGRPNEQFF	TRBV20-1	TRBJ2-1	TRBD2	13
CASLDGLNTEAFF	TRBV7-9	TRBJ1-1	NA	13
CASSQPGTGPIYEQYF	TRBV5-6	TRBJ2-7	TRBD1	16
CASSYGAVSGELFF	TRBV6-5	TRBJ2-2	NA	14
CASSQTSGNAHEQFF	TRBV18	TRBJ2-1	TRBD2	15
CASSPALAGRETQYF	TRBV11-2	TRBJ2-5	TRBD2	15
CSARDLRTKGVNEQFF	TRBV20-1	TRBJ2-1	NA	16
CASSLYSAPYGYTF	TRBV28	TRBJ1-2	NA	14
CASSPNTGGGYSYEQYF	TRBV18	TRBJ2-7	TRBD1	17
CASSLSETRGHYEQYF	TRBV27	TRBJ2-7	TRBD1	16
CASSFGQGNFGANVLTF	TRBV12-3/TRBV12-4	TRBJ2-6	NA	17
CASSAEREGKLFF	TRBV2	TRBJ1-4	NA	13
CASSSTGGNEQFF	TRBV18	TRBJ2-1	TRBD1	13
CASTPHPGLYEQYF	TRBV27	TRBJ2-7	NA	14
CAWSVLAGGYNEQFF	TRBV30	TRBJ2-1	TRBD2	15
CASSQELRRRRSDETQYF	TRBV3-1	TRBJ2-5	NA	18
CASSFSGDSNQPQHF	TRBV6-5	TRBJ1-5	NA	15
CASSLGQGKPGTDTQYF	TRBV5-4	TRBJ2-3	TRBD1	17
CASSLEGYGYTF	TRBV7-9	TRBJ1-2	NA	12
CASSQGNVIGYEQYF	TRBV14	TRBJ2-7	NA	15
CASSFQGETEAFF	TRBV11-2	TRBJ1-1	TRBD1	13
CASSPWGASYSPLHF	TRBV12-3/TRBV12-4	TRBJ1-6	NA	15
CASSKDEEISYNEQFF	TRBV21-1	TRBJ2-1	NA	16
CASSITGTVTYEQYF	TRBV27	TRBJ2-7	TRBD1	15
CASSTTVEGNIQYF	TRBV19	TRBJ2-4	NA	14
CSAPIAGEGTDTQYF	TRBV20-1	TRBJ2-3	TRBD2	15
CASSLNYGYTF	TRBV5-4	TRBJ1-2	NA	11
CATSREPKGAYEQYF	TRBV15	TRBJ2-7	NA	15
CSAQGDSNQPQHF	TRBV20-1	TRBJ1-5	TRBD1	13
CASIEGTSGDNEQFF	TRBV19	TRBJ2-1	TRBD2	15
CASSSGRHNEQFF	TRBV7-2	TRBJ2-1	NA	13
CASNRLAGGPSDEQFF	TRBV6-5	TRBJ2-1	TRBD2	16
CASSPSAGGTKNIQYF	TRBV28	TRBJ2-4	TRBD2	16
CASQTDLNTGELFF	TRBV11-2	TRBJ2-2	NA	14
CASSLIGGAGAKNIQYF	TRBV7-3	TRBJ2-4	NA	17
CASRSGEGTRDTGELFF	TRBV19	TRBJ2-2	TRBD2	17
CASSLTSGYTDTQYF	TRBV2	TRBJ2-3	TRBD2	15
CATSSGLAGDTETQYF	TRBV15	TRBJ2-5	TRBD2	16
CAWREPTSGKGEQYF	TRBV30	TRBJ2-7	TRBD2	15
CASRLRQGASYEQYF	TRBV7-2	TRBJ2-7	TRBD1	15